Reported below is one TCR beta chain. This table comes from immunoSEQ multiplex PCR, and its TCRdb copy is limited to in-frame clones, with some not included. Here the sample spans fewer than 55,000 clones, over 80% being singletons. Germline V gene lookup returns CDR1 SGHRS and CDR2 YFSETQ. Trimming took 4 bases from V and 8 from J; bases not matched to a gene: 9. The CDR3 is 14 residues long. This sample stems from a study of OX40 agonist ivuxolimab in advanced cancers. Background on the study: The patients got ivuxolimab, which is an agonistic anti-OX40 (CD134) antibody. Partial responses occurred in three patients (one hepatocellular carcinoma, two cutaneous melanoma).

The sequence was collected from an adult with an advanced solid tumor such as melanoma, head and neck, liver or kidney cancer. This sequence joins TRBV5-1 and TRBJ2-1; 7 positions match TRBD2. Source: CD4+ or CD8+ T cells sorted from blood, taken in a trial of the OX40 agonist ivuxolimab. DNA for the CDR3: TGCGCCAGCAGCCCCGGGAGGCTCAGTGATGAGCAGTTCTTC. Its translation: CASSPGRLSDEQFF.